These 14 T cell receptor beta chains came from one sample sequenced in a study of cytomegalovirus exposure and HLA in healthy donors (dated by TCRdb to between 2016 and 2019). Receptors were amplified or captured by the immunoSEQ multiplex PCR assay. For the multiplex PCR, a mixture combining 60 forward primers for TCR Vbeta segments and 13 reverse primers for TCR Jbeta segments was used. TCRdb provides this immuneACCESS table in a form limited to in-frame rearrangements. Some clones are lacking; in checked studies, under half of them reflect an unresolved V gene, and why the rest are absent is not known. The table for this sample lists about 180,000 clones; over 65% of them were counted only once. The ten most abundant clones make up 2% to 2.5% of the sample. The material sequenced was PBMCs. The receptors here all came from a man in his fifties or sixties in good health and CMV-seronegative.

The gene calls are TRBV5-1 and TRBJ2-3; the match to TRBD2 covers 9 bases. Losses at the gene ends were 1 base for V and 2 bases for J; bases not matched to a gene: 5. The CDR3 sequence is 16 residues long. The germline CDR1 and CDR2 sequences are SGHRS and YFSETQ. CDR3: CASSLSGGRTTDTQYF. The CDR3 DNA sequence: TGCGCCAGCAGCTTGAGCGGGGGGAGAACCACAGATACGCAGTATTTT. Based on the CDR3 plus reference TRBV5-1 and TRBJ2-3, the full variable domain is KAGVTQTPRYLIKTRGQQVTLSCSPISGHRSVSWYQQTPGQGLQFLFEYFSETQRNKGNFPGRFSGRQFSNSRSEMNVSTLELGDSALYLCASSLSGGRTTDTQYFGPGTRLTVL.

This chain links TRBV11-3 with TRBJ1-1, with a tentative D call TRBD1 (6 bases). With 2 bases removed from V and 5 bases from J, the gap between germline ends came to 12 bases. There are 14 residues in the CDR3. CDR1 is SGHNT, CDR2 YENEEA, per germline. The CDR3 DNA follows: TGTGCCAGCAGCTTACGGGCAGGGGAAACTGAAGCTTTCTTT. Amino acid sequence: CASSLRAGETEAFF.

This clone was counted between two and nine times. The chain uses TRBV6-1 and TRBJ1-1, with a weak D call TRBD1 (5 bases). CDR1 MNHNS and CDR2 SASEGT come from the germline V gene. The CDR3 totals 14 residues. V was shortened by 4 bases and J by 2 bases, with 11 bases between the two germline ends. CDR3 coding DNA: TGTGCCAGCAGTGGGGGGGTTATAAACACTGAAGCTTTCTTT. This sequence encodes CASSGGVINTEAFF.

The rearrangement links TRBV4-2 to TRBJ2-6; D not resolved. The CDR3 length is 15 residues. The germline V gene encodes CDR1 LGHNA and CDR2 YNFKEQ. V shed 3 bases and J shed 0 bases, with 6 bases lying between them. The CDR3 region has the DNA TGTGCCAGCAGCCACCACAACTCTGGGGCCAACGTCCTGACTTTC. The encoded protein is CASSHHNSGANVLTF.

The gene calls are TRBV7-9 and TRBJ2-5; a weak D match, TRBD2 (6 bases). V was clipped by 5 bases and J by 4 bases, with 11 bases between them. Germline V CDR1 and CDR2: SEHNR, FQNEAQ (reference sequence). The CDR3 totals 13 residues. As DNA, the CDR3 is TGTGCCAGCAGCACGACTAGGAGAGAGACCCAGTACTTC. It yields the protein CASSTTRRETQYF.

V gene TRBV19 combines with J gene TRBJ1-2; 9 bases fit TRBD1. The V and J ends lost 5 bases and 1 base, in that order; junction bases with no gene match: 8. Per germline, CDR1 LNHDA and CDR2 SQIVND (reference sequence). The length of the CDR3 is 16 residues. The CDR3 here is CASSQGTGFFNYGYTF. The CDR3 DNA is TGTGCCAGTAGTCAAGGGACAGGGTTCTTTAACTATGGCTACACCTTC.

CDR3 sequence (DNA): TGTGCCATCAGTGGACAGGGGATAGACTATGGCTACACCTTC. Its protein is CAISGQGIDYGYTF. V usage is TRBV10-3 and J usage is TRBJ1-2; 8 bases align to TRBD1. The CDR3 sequence is 14 residues long. Germline V gives CDR1 ENHRY, CDR2 SYGVKD. The V segment lost 4 bases and the J segment 3 bases; nucleotides outside the gene matches: 4.

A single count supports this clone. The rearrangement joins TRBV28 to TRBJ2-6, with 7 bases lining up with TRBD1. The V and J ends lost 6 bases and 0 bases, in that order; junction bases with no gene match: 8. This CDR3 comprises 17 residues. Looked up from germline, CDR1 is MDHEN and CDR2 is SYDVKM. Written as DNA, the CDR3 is TGTGCCAGCAGAAAACCGGGACAGCTCTCTGGGGCCAACGTCCTGACTTTC. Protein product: CASRKPGQLSGANVLTF.

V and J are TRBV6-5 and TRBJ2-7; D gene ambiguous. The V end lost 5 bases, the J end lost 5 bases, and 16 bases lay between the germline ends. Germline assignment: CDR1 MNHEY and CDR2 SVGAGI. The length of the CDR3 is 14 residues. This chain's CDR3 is CASSAGWATDEQYF. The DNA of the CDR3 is TGTGCCAGCAGTGCCGGCTGGGCTACCGACGAGCAGTACTTC.

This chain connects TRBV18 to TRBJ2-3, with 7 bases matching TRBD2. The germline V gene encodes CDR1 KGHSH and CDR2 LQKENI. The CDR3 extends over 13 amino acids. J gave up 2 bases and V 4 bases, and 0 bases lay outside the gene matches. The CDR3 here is CASSRDYTDTQYF. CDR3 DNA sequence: TGTGCCAGCTCACGGGACTACACAGATACGCAGTATTTT.

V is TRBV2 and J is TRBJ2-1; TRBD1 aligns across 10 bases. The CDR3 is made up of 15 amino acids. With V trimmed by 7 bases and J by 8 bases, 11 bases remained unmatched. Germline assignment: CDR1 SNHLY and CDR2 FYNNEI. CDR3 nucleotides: TGTGCCAGCATTAGGGACAGGGGAGGTACGGATGAGCAGTTCTTC. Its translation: CASIRDRGGTDEQFF.

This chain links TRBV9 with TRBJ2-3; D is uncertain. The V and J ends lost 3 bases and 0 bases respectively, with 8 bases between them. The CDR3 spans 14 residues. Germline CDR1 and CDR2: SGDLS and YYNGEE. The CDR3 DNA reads TGTGCCAGCAGCGGGAGCGCCAGCACAGATACGCAGTATTTT. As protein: CASSGSASTDTQYF.

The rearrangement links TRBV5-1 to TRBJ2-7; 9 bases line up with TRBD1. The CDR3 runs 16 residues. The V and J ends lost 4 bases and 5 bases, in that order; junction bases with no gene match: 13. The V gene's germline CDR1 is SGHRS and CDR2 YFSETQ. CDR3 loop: CASSITSDRGHHEQYF. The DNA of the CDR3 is TGCGCCAGCAGCATAACATCGGACAGGGGCCACCACGAGCAGTACTTC.

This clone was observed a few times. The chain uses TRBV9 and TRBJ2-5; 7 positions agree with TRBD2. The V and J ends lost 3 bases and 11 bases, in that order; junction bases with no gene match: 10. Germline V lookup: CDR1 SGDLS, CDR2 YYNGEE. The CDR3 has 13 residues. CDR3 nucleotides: TGTGCCAGCAGCGACCTGGGGAGGGGACTTCAGTACTTC. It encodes CASSDLGRGLQYF. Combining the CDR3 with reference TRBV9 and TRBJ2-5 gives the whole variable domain DSGVTQTPKHLITATGQRVTLRCSPRSGDLSVYWYQQSLDQGLQFLIQYYNGEERAKGNILERFSAQQFPDLHSELNLSSLELGDSALYFCASSDLGRGLQYFGPGTRLLVL.